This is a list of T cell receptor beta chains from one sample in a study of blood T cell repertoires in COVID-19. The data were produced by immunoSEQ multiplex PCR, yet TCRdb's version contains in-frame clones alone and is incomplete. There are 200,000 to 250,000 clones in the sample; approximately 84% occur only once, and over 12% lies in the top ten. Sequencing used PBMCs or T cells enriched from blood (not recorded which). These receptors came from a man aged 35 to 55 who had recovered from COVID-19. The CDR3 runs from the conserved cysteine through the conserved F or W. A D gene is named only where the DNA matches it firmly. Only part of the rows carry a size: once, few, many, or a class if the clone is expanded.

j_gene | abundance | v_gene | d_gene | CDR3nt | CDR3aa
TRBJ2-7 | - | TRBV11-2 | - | TGTGCCAGCAGCTTAGTCGACTCCACTTACGAGCAGTACTTC | CASSLVDSTYEQYF
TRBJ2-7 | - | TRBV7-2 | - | TGTGCCAGCAGCTTAGGCGGGGGCAGCTCCTACGAGCAGTACTTC | CASSLGGGSSYEQYF
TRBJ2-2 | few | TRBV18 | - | TGTGCCAGCTCACTTAAACAGGGAACCGGGGAGCTGTTTTTT | CASSLKQGTGELFF
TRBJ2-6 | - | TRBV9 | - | TGTGCCAGCAGCCAAGGGGCCAACGTCCTGACTTTC | CASSQGANVLTF
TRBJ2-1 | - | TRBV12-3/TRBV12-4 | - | TGTGCCAGCAGCTATGCAGGGGTCGGTGAGCAGTTCTTC | CASSYAGVGEQFF
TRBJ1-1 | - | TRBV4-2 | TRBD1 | TGTGCCAGCAGCCAAGGGCTTGGACAGGGGGGCAACACTGAAGCTTTCTTT | CASSQGLGQGGNTEAFF
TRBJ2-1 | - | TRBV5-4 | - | TGTGCCAGCAAAGGGTTCGGGGTAAATGAGCAGTTCTTC | CASKGFGVNEQFF
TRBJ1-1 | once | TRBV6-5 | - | TGTGCCAGCAGGTTCACACGCGAGGGTTCCGCTTTCTTT | CASRFTREGSAFF
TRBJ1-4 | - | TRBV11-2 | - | TGTGCCAGCAGCTTTTCAGGGGCGGGAAAACTGTTTTTT | CASSFSGAGKLFF
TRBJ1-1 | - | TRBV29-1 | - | TGCAGCGTTGTTATGGCCGGACACATGAACACTGAAGCTTTCTTT | CSVVMAGHMNTEAFF
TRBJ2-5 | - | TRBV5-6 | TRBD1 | TGTGCCAGCAGCTGGGGACAGGCCCGGCGGGAGACCCAGTACTTC | CASSWGQARRETQYF
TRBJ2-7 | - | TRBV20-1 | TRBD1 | TGCAGTGCTAGTAGACAGGGCAAGGAGTACTTC | CSASRQGKEYF
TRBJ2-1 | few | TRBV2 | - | TGTGCCAGCAGTGATCCACCTAGTGAGCAGTTCTTC | CASSDPPSEQFF
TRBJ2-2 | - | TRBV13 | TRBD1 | TGTGCCAGCAGTTTAACAGGGGGCACCGGGGAGCTGTTTTTT | CASSLTGGTGELFF
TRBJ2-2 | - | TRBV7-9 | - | TGTGCCAGCAGCCACGCAGGGGCCTGGGGGGAGCTGTTTTTT | CASSHAGAWGELFF
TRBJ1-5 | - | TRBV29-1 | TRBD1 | TGCAGCGTTTCGATCGGGACAGGGGTCAATCAGCCCCAGCATTTT | CSVSIGTGVNQPQHF
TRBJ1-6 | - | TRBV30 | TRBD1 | TGTGCCTGGACCACGGGACAGGGAAATTCACCCCTCCACTTT | CAWTTGQGNSPLHF
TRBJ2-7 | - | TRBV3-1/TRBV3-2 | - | TGTGCCAGCAGCCCCTCTGGTAGCGGATACGAGCAGTACTTC | CASSPSGSGYEQYF
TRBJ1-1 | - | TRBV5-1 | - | TGCGCCAGCAGCGTCGCCAGTCACACTGAAGCTTTCTTT | CASSVASHTEAFF
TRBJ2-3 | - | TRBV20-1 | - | TGCAGTGCTAGTGGGCTAGCTCTCACAGATACGCAGTATTTT | CSASGLALTDTQYF
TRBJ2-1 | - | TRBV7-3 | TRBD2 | TGTGCCAGCAGCTTAATTCGGGACTACTCATACAATGAGCAGTTCTTC | CASSLIRDYSYNEQFF
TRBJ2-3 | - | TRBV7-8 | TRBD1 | TGTGCCAGCAGCCCGCGGACAGGGGAGGCGATCACAGATACGCAGTATTTT | CASSPRTGEAITDTQYF
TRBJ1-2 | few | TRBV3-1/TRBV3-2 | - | TGTGCCAGCAGCCTCGGCAGGGTGGGAGGCTACACCTTC | CASSLGRVGGYTF